A selection of T cell receptor beta chains follows, all from one sample in a study of metastatic and nonmetastatic thyroid tumors. TCRdb re-called the PCR reads through MiXCR. The sample includes more than 20,000 clones, approximately 13% seen only once; the top ten take roughly 5%. The sequenced sample was blood. Receptors originate from a female donor with papillary thyroid cancer or a benign thyroid nodule (not recorded which). Some clones in this sample may be carry-over from other donors' samples. CDR3s include the opening cysteine and the closing phenylalanine or tryptophan. The D gene is left open where the match is weak. Clone size, where shown, is once, few, many, or a class for clones that have expanded.

TRBD1 | 16 | TRBJ1-3 | TRBV9 | many | CASSARQGASGNTIYF | TGTGCCAGCAGCGCTAGACAGGGGGCCTCTGGAAACACCATATATTTT
- | 14 | TRBJ2-3 | TRBV10-3 | many | CAISGGGSTDTQYF | TGTGCCATCAGCGGGGGCGGGAGCACAGATACGCAGTATTTT
- | 15 | TRBJ2-7 | TRBV4-1 | - | CASSQVRTGIDEQYF | TGCGCCAGCAGCCAAGTAAGAACAGGGATCGACGAGCAGTACTTC
- | 13 | TRBJ2-7 | TRBV24-1 | many | CATSGAESYEQYF | TGTGCCACCAGTGGTGCGGAGTCCTACGAGCAGTACTTC
TRBD2 | 15 | TRBJ2-2 | TRBV27 | many | CASSLRTSSGGELFF | TGTGCCAGCAGTCTCCGGACTAGCTCGGGCGGGGAGCTGTTTTTT
TRBD2 | 15 | TRBJ2-1 | TRBV20-1 | many | CSARDWGGTYNEQFF | TGCAGTGCTAGAGATTGGGGGGGGACCTACAATGAGCAGTTCTTC
- | 12 | TRBJ2-1 | TRBV28 | many | CASLRDKNEQFF | TGTGCCAGCCTCCGGGACAAAAATGAGCAGTTCTTC
TRBD1 | 13 | TRBJ1-5 | TRBV5-8 | many | CASSVDRNQPQHF | TGTGCCAGCAGCGTGGACAGGAATCAGCCCCAGCATTTT
TRBD1 | 15 | TRBJ2-1 | TRBV28 | many | CASSSGTGLVNEQFF | TGTGCCAGCAGTTCAGGGACAGGGTTGGTCAATGAGCAGTTCTTC
- | 10 | TRBJ2-1 | TRBV29-1 | - | CSASGTRIFF | TGCAGCGCATCCGGGACACGGATTTTCTTC
- | 15 | TRBJ1-5 | TRBV12-3/TRBV12-4 | - | CASSLSGDGNQPQHF | TGTGCCAGCAGTCTATCAGGTGATGGCAATCAGCCCCAGCATTTT
- | 14 | TRBJ2-7 | TRBV28 | many | CASSFEGPFYEQYF | TGTGCCAGCAGTTTTGAGGGGCCGTTCTACGAGCAGTACTTC
TRBD1 | 13 | TRBJ1-1 | TRBV28 | - | CASTGTGDTEAFF | TGTGCCAGCACCGGGACAGGGGACACTGAAGCTTTCTTT
- | 11 | TRBJ1-1 | TRBV6-2/TRBV6-3 | many | CASKANTEAFF | TGTGCCAGCAAAGCGAACACTGAAGCTTTCTTT
- | 15 | TRBJ2-5 | TRBV7-8 | many | CASRPLGERAETQYF | TGTGCCAGCAGACCACTAGGAGAGCGGGCAGAGACCCAGTACTTC
- | 13 | TRBJ2-7 | TRBV5-1 | medium-sized | CASSTGSGNEQYF | TGCGCCAGCAGCACCGGGTCAGGCAACGAGCAGTACTTC
TRBD1 | 15 | TRBJ2-7 | TRBV7-6 | - | CASSPPVTGTGEQYF | TGTGCCAGCAGCCCCCCCGTTACAGGGACAGGCGAGCAGTACTTC
- | 12 | TRBJ1-5 | TRBV20-1 | many | CSASNGGGSQHF | TGCAGTGCTTCTAATGGGGGAGGGTCCCAGCATTTT
- | 11 | TRBJ2-3 | TRBV20-1 | many | CSAVSTDTQYF | TGCAGTGCCGTAAGCACAGATACGCAGTATTTT
- | 13 | TRBJ2-3 | TRBV20-1 | medium-sized | CSADLQGSDTQYF | TGCAGTGCTGATCTACAGGGATCGGATACGCAGTATTTT
- | 13 | TRBJ2-3 | TRBV30 | many | CAWSLGSTDTQYF | TGTGCCTGGAGCCTCGGGAGCACAGATACGCAGTATTTT
- | 12 | TRBJ2-7 | TRBV6-1 | many | CASSESSYEQYF | TGTGCCAGCAGTGAAAGCTCGTACGAGCAGTACTTC
- | 15 | TRBJ1-5 | TRBV6-1 | - | CASSGGGGINQPQHF | TGTGCCAGCAGCGGCGGTGGGGGCATTAATCAGCCCCAGCATTTT
TRBD2 | 14 | TRBJ2-2 | TRBV20-1 | many | CSASASGDTGELFF | TGCAGTGCTAGCGCTAGCGGGGACACCGGGGAGCTGTTTTTT
- | 14 | TRBJ2-7 | TRBV4-3 | many | CASSQTTQRGEQYF | TGCGCCAGCAGCCAAACCACCCAAAGAGGCGAGCAGTACTTC
TRBD2 | 16 | TRBJ2-3 | TRBV6-4 | many | CASSGNSGRGTDTQYF | TGTGCCAGCAGCGGGAATAGCGGGAGAGGGACAGATACGCAGTATTTT
- | 10 | TRBJ2-5 | TRBV20-1 | many | CSARKETQYF | TGCAGTGCTAGAAAAGAGACCCAGTACTTC
TRBD2 | 15 | TRBJ2-7 | TRBV20-1 | once | CSANFVAGIGYEQYF | TGCAGTGCTAACTTCGTAGCGGGCATTGGGTACGAGCAGTACTTC
- | 16 | TRBJ1-3 | TRBV29-1 | many | CSVDIGQWSSGNTIYF | TGCAGCGTTGATATAGGGCAGTGGAGCTCTGGAAACACCATATATTTT
- | 14 | TRBJ2-7 | TRBV10-3 | many | CAISEYQWSYEQYF | TGTGCCATCAGTGAGTATCAGTGGTCCTACGAGCAGTACTTC
- | 16 | TRBJ2-5 | TRBV7-3 | many | CASSLGPSADVETQYF | TGTGCCAGCAGCTTAGGTCCTTCCGCGGACGTGGAGACCCAGTACTTC
TRBD2 | 12 | TRBJ2-7 | TRBV30 | few | CAWIWTSGQQHF | TGTGCCTGGATTTGGACTAGCGGGCAGCAGCACTTC
- | 14 | TRBJ2-6 | TRBV20-1 | medium-sized | CSARGTSGANVLTF | TGCAGTGCTAGGGGGACATCAGGAGCCAACGTCCTGACTTTC
TRBD2 | 18 | TRBJ2-7 | TRBV5-1 | medium-sized | CASSPGLAGGRDSYEQYF | TGCGCCAGCAGCCCGGGACTAGCGGGAGGGCGGGATTCCTACGAGCAGTACTTC
TRBD2 | 18 | TRBJ2-7 | TRBV6-5 | few | CASSSTSGGLNRSYEQYF | TGTGCCAGCAGTTCTACTAGCGGGGGGCTGAATCGATCCTACGAGCAGTACTTC
TRBD2 | 15 | TRBJ2-1 | TRBV20-1 | many | CGARGGLAGVNEQFF | TGCGGTGCAAGGGGGGGACTAGCGGGAGTCAATGAGCAGTTCTTC
TRBD1 | 14 | TRBJ1-5 | TRBV10-3 | - | CAISDTTGTQPQHF | TGTGCCATCAGTGATACGACAGGGACTCAGCCCCAGCATTTT
TRBD2 | 16 | TRBJ2-1 | TRBV2 | many | CASSEGLAGPYNEQFF | TGTGCCAGCAGTGAGGGCCTAGCGGGCCCCTACAATGAGCAGTTCTTC
- | 15 | TRBJ2-3 | TRBV4-3 | many | CASSRRTASTDTQYF | TGCGCCAGCAGCCGTAGGACAGCGAGCACAGATACGCAGTATTTT
TRBD1 | 15 | TRBJ1-6 | TRBV28 | - | CASSRRDRLGSPLHF | TGTGCCAGCAGTCGCCGGGACAGACTAGGATCACCGCTACACTTT
- | 15 | TRBJ2-7 | TRBV2 | few | CASRPRGGTTYEQYF | TGTGCCAGCAGGCCGAGAGGAGGGACGACCTACGAGCAGTACTTC
- | 15 | TRBJ1-2 | TRBV18 | many | CASSPAGQTNYGYTF | TGTGCCAGCTCACCTGCGGGACAAACCAACTATGGCTACACCTTC
- | 11 | TRBJ2-7 | TRBV7-9 | few | CASSLLNEQYF | TGTGCCAGCAGCTTATTAAACGAGCAGTACTTC
- | 16 | TRBJ1-1 | TRBV5-4 | many | CASSLFPAGLNTEAFF | TGTGCCAGCAGCTTGTTCCCCGCAGGATTAAACACTGAAGCTTTCTTT
- | 15 | TRBJ2-5 | TRBV5-5 | many | CASSLAGAWRETQYF | TGTGCCAGCAGCTTGGCGGGGGCTTGGAGGGAGACCCAGTACTTC
- | 13 | TRBJ2-7 | TRBV12-3/TRBV12-4 | medium-sized | CASSWGSSYEQYF | TGTGCCAGCAGTTGGGGGAGTTCCTACGAGCAGTACTTC
- | 14 | TRBJ1-3 | TRBV7-2 | many | CASSLALVADTIYF | TGTGCCAGCAGCCTCGCCCTGGTAGCCGACACCATATATTTT
TRBD2 | 19 | TRBJ2-2 | TRBV28 | medium-sized | CASSSAGLAGDVNTGELFF | TGTGCCAGCAGTTCCGCGGGACTAGCGGGAGATGTTAACACCGGGGAGCTGTTTTTT
- | 16 | TRBJ2-1 | TRBV7-8 | many | CASSLVSRRGGNGQFF | TGTGCCAGCAGCTTAGTGTCCAGAAGGGGGGGCAATGGGCAGTTCTTC
- | 15 | TRBJ2-5 | TRBV27 | - | CASSLSGGGRETQYF | TGTGCCAGCAGTTTATCTGGGGGGGGGCGAGAGACCCAGTACTTC
- | 16 | TRBJ2-5 | TRBV20-1 | many | CSARGNLDSFQETQYF | TGCAGTGCTAGAGGGAACCTGGACAGCTTCCAAGAGACCCAGTACTTC
- | 14 | TRBJ1-5 | TRBV18 | - | CASSPGGAFQPQHF | TGTGCCAGCTCACCAGGGGGCGCTTTTCAGCCCCAGCATTTT
- | 13 | TRBJ1-3 | TRBV30 | many | CACDVISGNTIYF | TGTGCCTGTGATGTCATCTCTGGAAACACCATATATTTT
- | 12 | TRBJ2-1 | TRBV5-6 | many | CASSPLWHEQFF | TGTGCCAGCAGCCCCCTTTGGCATGAGCAGTTCTTC
TRBD1 | 15 | TRBJ1-2 | TRBV19 | few | CATHSQGEGSYGYTF | TGTGCCACTCACTCCCAGGGGGAGGGGAGCTATGGCTACACCTTC
TRBD2 | 16 | TRBJ2-2 | TRBV11-1 | - | CASNSILAGHTGELFF | TGTGCCAGCAACTCAATACTAGCGGGACACACCGGGGAGCTGTTTTTT
- | 14 | TRBJ2-7 | TRBV18 | - | CASSVGWISYGQYF | TGTGCCAGCTCAGTTGGCTGGATTTCCTACGGGCAGTACTTC
TRBD2 | 16 | TRBJ2-3 | TRBV27 | many | CASRARGTSGSDTQYF | TGTGCCAGCAGGGCCCGCGGGACTAGCGGGTCGGATACGCAGTATTTT